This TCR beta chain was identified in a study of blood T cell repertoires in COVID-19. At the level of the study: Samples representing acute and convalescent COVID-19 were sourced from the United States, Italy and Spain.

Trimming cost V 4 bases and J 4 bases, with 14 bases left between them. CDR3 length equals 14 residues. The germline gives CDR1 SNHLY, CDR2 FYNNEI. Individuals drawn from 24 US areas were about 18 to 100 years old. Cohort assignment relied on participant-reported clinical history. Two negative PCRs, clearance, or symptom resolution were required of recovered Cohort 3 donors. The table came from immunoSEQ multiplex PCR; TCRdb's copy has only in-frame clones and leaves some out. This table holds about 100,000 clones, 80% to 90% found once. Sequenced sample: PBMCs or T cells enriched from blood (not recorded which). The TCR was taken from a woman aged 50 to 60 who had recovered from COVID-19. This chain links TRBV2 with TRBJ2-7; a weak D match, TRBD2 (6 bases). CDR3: CASSGAFGGYEQYF. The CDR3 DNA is TGTGCCAGCAGTGGGGCATTCGGGGGTTACGAGCAGTACTTC.